Presented here are 2 T cell receptor beta chains from one specimen sequenced in a study of cytomegalovirus exposure and HLA in healthy donors. The PCR made use of 60 Vbeta and 13 Jbeta primers. The protocol was immunoSEQ multiplex PCR, while the TCRdb copy is restricted to in-frame clones and leaves out a portion. Among 150,000 or so clones listed, roughly 73% were seen once. Sequenced material: PBMCs. These receptors all stem from a young woman in good health and CMV-seronegative.

This clone has just a few counts. CDR3 sequence reads: CASSPREGDPEAFF. The CDR3 nucleotides are TGTGCCAGCAGCCCCCGGGAGGGGGACCCTGAAGCTTTCTTT. The chain recombines TRBV7-9 with TRBJ1-1, with D possibly being TRBD1 (6 bases). The CDR3 length is 14 residues. Trimming took off 5 bases at V and 6 bases at J, with 16 bases between the two ends. Germline V CDR1 and CDR2: SEHNR, FQNEAQ (reference sequence).

The chain has TRBV7-2 and TRBJ2-7; 8 bases match TRBD1. The CDR3 consists of 14 residues. V lost 5 bases, J lost 6 bases, and 9 bases stayed unmatched. From germline, CDR1 is SGHTA and CDR2 FQGNSA. In nucleotides, the CDR3 is TGTGCCAGCAGCCCCTGGACAGGGCAGGGCGAGCAGTACTTC. Its protein is CASSPWTGQGEQYF.